The clone carrying this T cell receptor beta chain was observed a handful of times. The antigen is unknown. The source of the sample is a study of T cell clonality in common variable immunodeficiency. Findings and limits, study-wide: Reportedly, TCR beta sequences from common variable immunodeficiency showed fewer deletions and N-nucleotide insertions. TCRbeta clonality was increased in CVID versus healthy controls.

The table came from immunoSEQ multiplex PCR; TCRdb's copy has only in-frame clones and leaves some out. Sampling found just over 15,000 clones, none seen once. This TCR was sampled from a human donor with common variable immunodeficiency. Specimen: peripheral blood mononuclear cells.

CDR3 loop: CASSNSAGANVLTF. Incomplete CDR3 DNA: TGTGCCAGCTCGAACAGTGCTGGGGCCAACGTC. V is TRBV18 and J is TRBJ2-6, with D unclear. The observed sequence ends 3 residues before the CDR3 terminus, with the missing tail filled in from the germline J gene. CDR1 is KGHSH and CDR2 is LQKENI in the germline V gene. The CDR3 sequence is 14 residues long. Trimming cost V 6 bases and J 2 bases, with 8 bases left between them.